The 2 T cell receptor beta chains presented below share a single source sample, sequenced in a study of STAT5B mutations in CD4+ large granular lymphocyte leukemia. Only in-frame clones appear in the TCRdb table, and some are missing; sequencing was by immunoSEQ multiplex PCR. The data contain fewer than 40,000 clones, about 80% of them singletons. The specimen was CD4+ T cells from blood buffy coats. The receptors were gathered from a human donor in good health.

About this clone itself: At one boundary the junction diverges from the germline segment, which might be a read error. This same CDR3 is encoded by further DNA sequences in the sample. The V gene is TRBV14, the J gene TRBJ2-2; D remains unclear. The CDR3 spans 13 residues. Germline V lookup: CDR1 SGHDN, CDR2 FVKESK. The DNA of the CDR3 is TGTGCCAGCAGTCAAGATCGTTTAGGGGAGCTGTTTTTT. Amino acid sequence: CASSQDRLGELFF.

The chain is built from TRBV7-2 and TRBJ2-1; 9 bases are shared with TRBD2. The germline V gene encodes CDR1 SGHTA and CDR2 FQGNSA. The CDR3 loop spans 16 amino acids. V shed 3 bases, J shed 2 bases, and the junction held 5 bases outside the gene matches. Written as DNA, the CDR3 is TGTGCCAGCAGCTTGAGCGGCGGGGGGGCCTACAATGAGCAGTTCTTC. This translates into CASSLSGGGAYNEQFF.